This T cell receptor (beta chain) was captured in a study of blood T cell repertoires in COVID-19. Study details: COVID-19 samples collected from the United States, Italy and Spain covered acute and convalescent phases. T cells, B-cell-depleted T cells, or PBMCs provided the cDNA or gDNA that served as material.

The CDR3 covers 15 residues. The germline CDR1 and CDR2 sequences are MNHEY and SVGAGI. After removal of 6 bases from V and 6 bases from J, the junction contained 8 bases not matched to a gene. Study processing details: Reference gene primers were amplified, and this amplification served to estimate nucleated cell counts. Only in-frame clones appear in the TCRdb table, and some are missing; sequencing was by immunoSEQ multiplex PCR. D and trimming come from the DNA, and the V and J calls and clone size come from that table. The sample contains about 180,000 clones, around 85% of which appear only once.

The clonotype originates from a man over 45 with active or convalescent COVID-19. Sequenced: peripheral blood. This sequence joins TRBV6-5 and TRBJ1-6, with 7 bases that match TRBD1. CDR3 in amino acids: CASRPPTGTNSPLHF. The CDR3 DNA reads TGTGCCAGCAGACCTCCGACAGGGACTAATTCACCCCTCCACTTT.